This TCR beta chain was recorded in a study of technical replicates of blood from a handful of donors. The germline gives CDR1 MDHEN, CDR2 SYDVKM. Deletions cut 2 bases from V and 11 bases from J, with 18 bases between. This CDR3 spans 14 amino acids. Assay used: immunoSEQ multiplex PCR; TCRdb lists only in-frame clones, some missing. The repertoire includes approximately 92,000 clones, about 95% of them detected once, and more than 0.2% sits in the top ten. The receptor was isolated from a human donor in good health. Sample: T cells isolated from PBMCs. The chain is built from TRBV28 and TRBJ1-1; D is unresolved. CDR3: CASSLSEVVGGAFF. The CDR3 bases are TGTGCCAGCAGTTTAAGCGAGGTGGTAGGTGGGGCTTTCTTT.